Listed below are T cell receptor beta chains from one sample, sequenced in a study of OX40 agonist ivuxolimab in advanced cancers. TCRdb's copy holds only in-frame clones and misses some; the assay was immunoSEQ multiplex PCR. This table holds around 100,000 clones, approximately 89% found once. The sample consisted of CD4+ or CD8+ T cells sorted from blood, taken in a trial of the OX40 agonist ivuxolimab. The source is an adult with an advanced solid tumor such as melanoma, head and neck, liver or kidney cancer. Both conserved end residues are part of each CDR3. D genes are given only for firm matches. A row's size may be missing; if present it is once, few, many or a size class.

D gene: TRBD1; V gene: TRBV7-3; clone size: -; J gene: TRBJ1-1; CDR3 DNA: TGTGCCAGCAGCAACAGGGGACACACTGAAGCTTTCTTT; CDR3 protein: CASSNRGHTEAFF
D gene: TRBD2; V gene: TRBV7-9; clone size: few; J gene: TRBJ2-3; CDR3 DNA: TGTGCCAGCAGCTGGGAGGGGCTCACAGATACGCAGTATTTT; CDR3 protein: CASSWEGLTDTQYF
D gene: TRBD1; V gene: TRBV14; clone size: -; J gene: TRBJ2-7; CDR3 DNA: TGTGCCAGCAGCCTGATCATCTTACGGGACAGGGCTTACGAGCAGTACTTC; CDR3 protein: CASSLIILRDRAYEQYF
D gene: -; V gene: TRBV2; clone size: -; J gene: TRBJ2-7; CDR3 DNA: TGTGCCAGCAGTGAAGCGCTTCAGCCCTCTGGCAGGCGGCGCGTTTACGAGCAGTACTTC; CDR3 protein: CASSEALQPSGRRRVYEQYF
D gene: -; V gene: TRBV5-6; clone size: -; J gene: TRBJ2-7; CDR3 DNA: TGTGCCAGCAGCTTGGGACTACAGGAACTCGAGCAGTACTTC; CDR3 protein: CASSLGLQELEQYF
D gene: TRBD2; V gene: TRBV7-3; clone size: -; J gene: TRBJ2-1; CDR3 DNA: TGTGCCAGCAGCTTAAAGGGGACTACATACAATGAGCAGTTCTTC; CDR3 protein: CASSLKGTTYNEQFF
D gene: -; V gene: TRBV6-6; clone size: -; J gene: TRBJ1-6; CDR3 DNA: TGTGCCAGCACAGCATCCCTGGGAAAAAATTCACCCCTCCACTTT; CDR3 protein: CASTASLGKNSPLHF
D gene: -; V gene: TRBV7-9; clone size: -; J gene: TRBJ1-4; CDR3 DNA: TGTGCCAGCAGCCTGGTACAGTCACATGAAAAACTGTTTTTT; CDR3 protein: CASSLVQSHEKLFF
D gene: TRBD1; V gene: TRBV7-3; clone size: once; J gene: TRBJ1-1; CDR3 DNA: TGTGCCAGCAGCTCGCAAAACAGGGGTGAAGCTTTCTTT; CDR3 protein: CASSSQNRGEAFF
D gene: -; V gene: TRBV12-5; clone size: -; J gene: TRBJ2-3; CDR3 DNA: TGTGCTAGTGGTTTTCGGCGGGTGGGACAAGAAAACACAGATACGCAGTATTTT; CDR3 protein: CASGFRRVGQENTDTQYF
D gene: TRBD1; V gene: TRBV19; clone size: -; J gene: TRBJ1-1; CDR3 DNA: TGTGCCAGTAAAGACAGGGGGCGGAACACTGAAGCTTTCTTT; CDR3 protein: CASKDRGRNTEAFF
D gene: -; V gene: TRBV25-1; clone size: many; J gene: TRBJ2-7; CDR3 DNA: TGTGCCAGCAGTCTATCAGGGTTCTACGAGCAGTACTTC; CDR3 protein: CASSLSGFYEQYF
D gene: -; V gene: TRBV6-1; clone size: many; J gene: TRBJ2-7; CDR3 DNA: TGTGCCAGCGATTCCCTCTACGAGCAGTACTTC; CDR3 protein: CASDSLYEQYF
D gene: TRBD1; V gene: TRBV18; clone size: -; J gene: TRBJ1-1; CDR3 DNA: TGTGCCAGCTCACCGTCAGGGGGGAACACTGAAGCTTTCTTT; CDR3 protein: CASSPSGGNTEAFF
D gene: TRBD1; V gene: TRBV5-1; clone size: -; J gene: TRBJ2-7; CDR3 DNA: TGCGCCAGCAGCGGGGACAGGGGGTCCTACGAGCAGTACTTC; CDR3 protein: CASSGDRGSYEQYF
D gene: TRBD1; V gene: TRBV30; clone size: few; J gene: TRBJ1-1; CDR3 DNA: TGTGCCTGGAACAGGGGGTTGAACACTGAAGCTTTCTTT; CDR3 protein: CAWNRGLNTEAFF
D gene: TRBD1; V gene: TRBV18; clone size: -; J gene: TRBJ2-1; CDR3 DNA: TGTGCCACCCTCGACTGGAGACAGGGAACCTACAATGAGCAGTTCTTC; CDR3 protein: CATLDWRQGTYNEQFF
D gene: -; V gene: TRBV5-1; clone size: -; J gene: TRBJ2-5; CDR3 DNA: TGCGCCAGCAGCTTCCCGGACACTTCGTTCCAAGAGACCCAGTACTTC; CDR3 protein: CASSFPDTSFQETQYF
D gene: -; V gene: TRBV6-1; clone size: -; J gene: TRBJ1-1; CDR3 DNA: TGTGCCAGCAGTGTGACTTGGAACACTGAAGCTTTCTTT; CDR3 protein: CASSVTWNTEAFF
D gene: -; V gene: TRBV7-9; clone size: -; J gene: TRBJ2-7; CDR3 DNA: TGTGCCAGCAGCCACCGGGGCGTCGCCGGTGAGCAGTACTTC; CDR3 protein: CASSHRGVAGEQYF
D gene: -; V gene: TRBV15; clone size: -; J gene: TRBJ1-1; CDR3 DNA: TGTGCCACCAGCGTTGAGCCCATGAACACTGAAGCTTTCTTT; CDR3 protein: CATSVEPMNTEAFF
D gene: -; V gene: TRBV5-1; clone size: -; J gene: TRBJ2-2; CDR3 DNA: TGCGCCAGCAGCTTAGACACCGGGGAGCTGTTTTTT; CDR3 protein: CASSLDTGELFF
D gene: -; V gene: TRBV10-2; clone size: -; J gene: TRBJ1-5; CDR3 DNA: TGCGCCAGCAGTGTGGAGTCACGCCAGCCCCAGCATTTT; CDR3 protein: CASSVESRQPQHF
D gene: -; V gene: TRBV18; clone size: -; J gene: TRBJ2-6; CDR3 DNA: TGTGCCAGCTCACAGATAGGGACGGCTGGGGCCAACGTCCTGACTTTC; CDR3 protein: CASSQIGTAGANVLTF
D gene: -; V gene: TRBV7-2; clone size: once; J gene: TRBJ2-5; CDR3 DNA: TGTGCCAGCAGCTTAGGAGGGGACCAAGAGACCCAGTACTTC; CDR3 protein: CASSLGGDQETQYF
D gene: -; V gene: TRBV10-3; clone size: -; J gene: TRBJ1-1; CDR3 DNA: TGTGCCATCAGTGGAAGACAGGATTTCACTGAAGCTTTCTTT; CDR3 protein: CAISGRQDFTEAFF
D gene: TRBD2; V gene: TRBV23-1; clone size: -; J gene: TRBJ2-2; CDR3 DNA: TGCGCCAGCAGTCAATTGGGACTAGCGGGGGAGACCGGGGAGCTGTTTTTT; CDR3 protein: CASSQLGLAGETGELFF
D gene: TRBD1; V gene: TRBV6-1; clone size: -; J gene: TRBJ2-7; CDR3 DNA: TGTGCCAGCAAAATCGGGACAGCTTACGAGCAGTACTTC; CDR3 protein: CASKIGTAYEQYF
D gene: -; V gene: TRBV5-6; clone size: -; J gene: TRBJ1-2; CDR3 DNA: TGTGCCAGCAGCTTAGGGGGGAATGGCTACACCTTC; CDR3 protein: CASSLGGNGYTF
D gene: TRBD1; V gene: TRBV5-6; clone size: -; J gene: TRBJ2-7; CDR3 DNA: TGTGCCAGCAGCTGGGGACAGGGAAGGTACGAGCAGTACTTC; CDR3 protein: CASSWGQGRYEQYF
D gene: TRBD1; V gene: TRBV5-4; clone size: -; J gene: TRBJ1-2; CDR3 DNA: TGTGCCAGCAGCACTGGGACAGGGATTTTTGGCTATGGCTACACCTTC; CDR3 protein: CASSTGTGIFGYGYTF
D gene: -; V gene: TRBV27; clone size: -; J gene: TRBJ1-5; CDR3 DNA: TGTGCCAGCAGTTTGGGCAGCAATCAGCCCCAGCATTTT; CDR3 protein: CASSLGSNQPQHF
D gene: -; V gene: TRBV9; clone size: -; J gene: TRBJ2-2; CDR3 DNA: TGTGCCAGCAGCGTAGCCGCGAACACCGGGGAGCTGTTTTTT; CDR3 protein: CASSVAANTGELFF
D gene: -; V gene: TRBV7-2; clone size: -; J gene: TRBJ2-7; CDR3 DNA: TGTGCCAGCAGCTTAGGAAGCGGAGGGTCCTACGAGCAGTACTTC; CDR3 protein: CASSLGSGGSYEQYF
D gene: TRBD1; V gene: TRBV27; clone size: -; J gene: TRBJ1-1; CDR3 DNA: TGTGCCAGCGCTTTTACACAGGGGGGGACTGAAGCTTTCTTT; CDR3 protein: CASAFTQGGTEAFF
D gene: -; V gene: TRBV5-1; clone size: -; J gene: TRBJ2-4; CDR3 DNA: TGCGCCAGCAGCTCAGGGATCGACATGAACATTCAGTACTTC; CDR3 protein: CASSSGIDMNIQYF
D gene: -; V gene: TRBV14; clone size: -; J gene: TRBJ2-5; CDR3 DNA: TGTGCCAGCAGCCAAGGGACACAAGAGACCCAGTACTTC; CDR3 protein: CASSQGTQETQYF
D gene: -; V gene: TRBV5-4; clone size: -; J gene: TRBJ1-1; CDR3 DNA: TGTGCCAGCAGCTTGGCGGGAAGGGGCGAAGTGATAGCTTTCTTT; CDR3 protein: CASSLAGRGEVIAFF
D gene: -; V gene: TRBV5-1; clone size: -; J gene: TRBJ2-3; CDR3 DNA: TGCGCCAGCAGCTTGGGCAGAGATACGCAGTATTTT; CDR3 protein: CASSLGRDTQYF
D gene: -; V gene: TRBV7-2; clone size: -; J gene: TRBJ1-2; CDR3 DNA: TGTGCCAGCAGCTTAGGGGCCAGGGAATTAGATGGCTACACCTTC; CDR3 protein: CASSLGARELDGYTF
D gene: TRBD1; V gene: TRBV9; clone size: -; J gene: TRBJ2-7; CDR3 DNA: TGTGCCAGCAGCGTAGGAGGGGGCGCTAGGGGCGCCGAGCAGTACTTC; CDR3 protein: CASSVGGGARGAEQYF
D gene: -; V gene: TRBV6-5; clone size: -; J gene: TRBJ1-2; CDR3 DNA: TGTGCCAGCAGTCCGTCGGGAGGGGCGAAAAATGGCTACACCTTC; CDR3 protein: CASSPSGGAKNGYTF
D gene: -; V gene: TRBV4-3; clone size: -; J gene: TRBJ2-1; CDR3 DNA: TGCGCCAGCAGCCAAGGACAAAGCTACAATGAGCAGTTCTTC; CDR3 protein: CASSQGQSYNEQFF
D gene: TRBD1; V gene: TRBV11-3; clone size: -; J gene: TRBJ2-2; CDR3 DNA: TGTGCCAGCAGGGAACGGACAGGGGGATCCGGGGAGCTGTTTTTT; CDR3 protein: CASRERTGGSGELFF
D gene: -; V gene: TRBV19; clone size: -; J gene: TRBJ2-2; CDR3 DNA: TGTGCCAGTAGTGACAGGGTATGGCGGGAGACCGGGGAGCTGTTTTTT; CDR3 protein: CASSDRVWRETGELFF
D gene: TRBD2; V gene: TRBV18; clone size: -; J gene: TRBJ2-1; CDR3 DNA: TGTGCCAGCTCACCAAGACTAGCGGGGTTAGATGAGCAGTTCTTC; CDR3 protein: CASSPRLAGLDEQFF
D gene: -; V gene: TRBV6-5; clone size: -; J gene: TRBJ2-7; CDR3 DNA: TGTGCCAGCAGTTACTCGTCCAGGGAGCACTACGAGCAGTACTTC; CDR3 protein: CASSYSSREHYEQYF